A selection of T cell receptor beta chains follows, all from one sample in a study of blood T cell repertoires in COVID-19. Here immunoSEQ multiplex PCR was the method, and the copy in TCRdb shows in-frame clones only, minus some. The sample holds around 270,000 clones; more than 85% are singletons and the top ten take over 5%. Sequencing was performed on peripheral blood. These receptors were collected from a woman aged 60-75 years with COVID-19, enrolled during active disease. The conserved cysteine and the conserved F or W are not part of the CDR3 here.

cdr3_length	v_call	j_call	cdr3_aa
13	TRBV9	TRBJ2-2	ASSRLGTGAGELF
14	TRBV18	TRBJ2-1	ASSPGPGLDLGEQF
15	TRBV9	TRBJ2-6	ASSVVDGGAGANVLT
12	TRBV10-1	TRBJ2-6	ASSPGSGANVLT
10	TRBV18	TRBJ1-4	ASSVSGEKLF
15	TRBV11-3	TRBJ2-5	ASSLGSTSGYQETQY
11	TRBV9	TRBJ1-2	ASSPQTAQQPF
12	TRBV28	TRBJ1-2	ASSFVGAPYGYT
11	TRBV12-3/TRBV12-4	TRBJ1-5	ASSPTGVQPQH
16	TRBV4-1	TRBJ2-7	ASSPTEGAALAGAEQY